This T cell receptor (beta chain) was obtained from a study of blood T cell repertoires in COVID-19. Study-level information: There were acute and convalescent COVID-19 samples, and they came from the United States, Italy and Spain. From T cells, B-cell-depleted T cells, or PBMCs came the material, which was cDNA or gDNA.

Trimming removed 5 bases at V and 3 bases at J, with 14 bases between. The CDR3 spans 15 residues. Germline V gene lookup returns CDR1 LNHDA and CDR2 SQIVND (reference sequence). Methods used by the authors: Amplification of reference gene primers provided the estimated nucleated cell counts. TCRdb's table, derived via immunoSEQ multiplex PCR, lists solely in-frame clones and lacks some. V and J calls and clone size are those listed in that table; D and trimming were worked out from the DNA. The table lists 180,000 or so clones, approximately 90% of them singletons. The genes are TRBV19 and TRBJ2-1; perhaps TRBD1 as D (5 bases). The sequence was collected from a man between 18 and 29 years old with acute or convalescent COVID-19. The sample was peripheral blood. This chain's CDR3 is CASSSGWGFYNEQFF. CDR3 coding DNA: TGTGCCAGTAGTTCGGGTTGGGGCTTCTACAATGAGCAGTTCTTC.